This T cell receptor beta chain was profiled in a study of T cell responses to AZD1222 COVID-19 vaccine. Measured with immunoSEQ multiplex PCR; TCRdb has only the in-frame clones, and not every one. This repertoire shows 80,000 to 100,000 clones, over 75% found once; its top ten account for roughly 2.4%. Whole-study findings and limits: Females made up more of the donors, who were largely white British, and clonal diversity may have come out too low. Nearly half of the spike-specific TCRs reportedly recognize variant regions that carry no mutations.

V was shortened by 5 bases and J by 11 bases, with 18 bases between the two germline ends. The CDR3 has 14 residues. Germline assignment: CDR1 SGHTA and CDR2 FQGNSA. Worth noting for this clone: As yet, its antigen is unknown.

The receptor comes from an adult who received the AZD1222 COVID-19 vaccine. The chain carries TRBV7-2 and TRBJ1-4, with a tentative D call TRBD1 (6 bases). The sequencing here drew on peripheral blood, taken 28 days after the second AZD1222 dose. CDR3 loop: CASSPGYGRGKLFF. The DNA for the CDR3 is TGTGCCAGCAGCCCTGGCTACGGGAGGGGGAAACTGTTTTTT.